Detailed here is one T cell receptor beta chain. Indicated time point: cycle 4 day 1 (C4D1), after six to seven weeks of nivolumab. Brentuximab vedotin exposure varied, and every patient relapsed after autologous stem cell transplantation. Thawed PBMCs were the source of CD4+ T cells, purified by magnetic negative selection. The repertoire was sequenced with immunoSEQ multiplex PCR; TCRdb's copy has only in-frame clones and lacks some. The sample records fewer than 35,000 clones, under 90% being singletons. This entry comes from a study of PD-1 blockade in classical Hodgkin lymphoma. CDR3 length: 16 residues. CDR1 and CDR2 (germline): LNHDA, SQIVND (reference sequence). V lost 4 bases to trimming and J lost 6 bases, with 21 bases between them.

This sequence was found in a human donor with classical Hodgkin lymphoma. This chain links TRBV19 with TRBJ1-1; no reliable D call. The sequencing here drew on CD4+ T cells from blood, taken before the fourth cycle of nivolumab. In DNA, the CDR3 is TGTGCCAGTAGTACGGACCGGGCATCTGTAGGAGCTGAAGCTTTCTTT. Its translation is CASSTDRASVGAEAFF.